This T cell receptor beta chain was retrieved from a study of CD8 T cells in ankylosing spondylitis (dated by TCRdb to about 2017). About the study as a whole: T cell receptor beta repertoires were profiled in healthy donors and ankylosing spondylitis patients so that disease-linked TCR variants could be found. The full study cohort was made up of 25 to 30 ankylosing spondylitis patients and roughly 98 healthy donors. Peripheral blood samples were taken, and synovial fluid was additionally collected from ankylosing spondylitis patients. What the work shows at the level of the full study, not this receptor alone: In peripheral blood, the disease-linked clones were found at relatively low frequencies and had a CD8+ phenotype. The disease-linked clones were reported as significantly enriched in matched synovial fluid samples from ankylosing spondylitis patients. Blood from ankylosing spondylitis patients appeared to be characterized by a TCR beta motif made up of about 8 highly homologous amino acid variants. Some TCR beta motif variants had previously been reported in synovial fluid and blood of reactive arthritis patients, which suggested common disease-initiation mechanisms.

This clonotype was detected a few times. Its antigen target is currently unknown. No base quality values were provided; no much bigger clone lies one nucleotide off. Reads for this sample came from an Illumina HiSeq 2500. Quantitative 5'-RACE with molecular barcodes was the method used to prepare the TCR beta libraries. For the original study's pipeline: To identify disease-linked TCR variants, a new computational method was used, one built on a probabilistic model of VDJ rearrangement. TCRdb trimmed the raw reads at Q25, called clones with MiXCR and kept productive beta chains. CDR3 protein sequences are deduplicated, and each keeps its most common genes and DNA. These V and J calls originate from TCRdb's pipeline instead of the authors' own analysis. This sample comprises 700,000 to 850,000 distinct CDR3 sequences, roughly 10% of them detected only once. The ten largest clones add up to 0.51% of the sample.

The germline V gene (reference sequence) sets CDR1 to DFQATT and CDR2 to SNEGSKA. Counted from cysteine to phenylalanine, this CDR3 has 15 amino acids. Only the CDR3 DNA stays, 45 bases, in frame from base 1. Trimming costs V 8 bases and J 2 bases, and their ends lie 19 bases apart. This chain is built from TRBV20-1 and TRBJ2-4; the D gene is not confidently resolved. The material sequenced was blood, either unsorted or a sorted T cell fraction (not recorded which). This clonotype was obtained from a male donor with ankylosing spondylitis. The sequenced DNA is TGCAGTCTCCTGTTGGGGTCTTTTTCCAAAAACATTCAGTACTTC. It specifies CSLLLGSFSKNIQYF.